The rows below give T cell receptor beta chains drawn from one sample of a study of blood T cell repertoires in COVID-19. The data were produced by immunoSEQ multiplex PCR, yet TCRdb's version contains in-frame clones alone and is incomplete. The sample includes 250,000 to 300,000 clones, approximately 80% of them seen just once. The sample was peripheral blood. The source is a man aged 55 to 70 with acute or convalescent COVID-19. CDR3s include the opening cysteine and the closing phenylalanine or tryptophan. A D gene is named only where the DNA matches it firmly. Clone size appears in some rows only: once, few, many, or a class for an expanded clone.

TRBD2 NA 15 TRBJ2-7 TRBV5-1 TGCGCCAGCAGGTTCCTAGCGGGCGAGACCTACGAGCAGTACTTC CASRFLAGETYEQYF
TRBD1 NA 14 TRBJ1-2 TRBV28 TGTGCCAGCAGTTGGGGACAGGGAGGCTATGGCTACACCTTC CASSWGQGGYGYTF
NA NA 15 TRBJ2-5 TRBV15 TGTGCCACCAGCAGAGTCGGGAACTATAGAGAGACCCAGTACTTC CATSRVGNYRETQYF
TRBD2 NA 17 TRBJ2-7 TRBV10-2 TGCGCCAGCAGTTTTCCCTTAGCGGGAGGAACCTCCTACGAGCAGTACTTC CASSFPLAGGTSYEQYF
NA NA 12 TRBJ1-5 TRBV10-3 TGTGCCATCAGTGAAGGGGCCCAGCCCCAGCATTTT CAISEGAQPQHF
TRBD1 few 15 TRBJ2-7 TRBV7-2 TGTGCCAGCAGCCTAGACAGGGGGCTGTTGTACGAGCAGTACTTC CASSLDRGLLYEQYF
NA NA 15 TRBJ2-3 TRBV6-6 TGTGCCAGCACCTTAGGACAGTCAAGCACAGATACGCAGTATTTT CASTLGQSSTDTQYF
TRBD2 NA 16 TRBJ2-7 TRBV6-5 TGTGCCAGCAGTTACTCTAGCGGGGGGGTCTCCTACGAGCAGTACTTC CASSYSSGGVSYEQYF
TRBD1 NA 13 TRBJ2-7 TRBV7-9 TGTGCCAGCAACGGACAGGGGCTTTACGAGCAGTACTTC CASNGQGLYEQYF
TRBD2 NA 17 TRBJ2-1 TRBV5-1 TGCGCCAGCAGCTCGGGACTAGCGGGAGCTGGCACGCATGAGCAGTTCTTC CASSSGLAGAGTHEQFF
TRBD1 NA 14 TRBJ1-5 TRBV20-1 TGCAGTGCTAATGACAGGGCCACAGGTCAGCCCCAGCATTTT CSANDRATGQPQHF
TRBD2 NA 15 TRBJ2-1 TRBV5-1 TGCGCCAGCAGAACTAGCGGGAGCTCCTACAATGAGCAGTTCTTC CASRTSGSSYNEQFF
NA NA 16 TRBJ1-5 TRBV21-1 TGTGCCAGCAGCCTAAGGAGGACAGATAGCAATCAGCCCCAGCATTTT CASSLRRTDSNQPQHF
NA NA 13 TRBJ2-7 TRBV13 TGTGCCAGCAGCTCCGGGAGTATCTACGAGCAGTACTTC CASSSGSIYEQYF
TRBD1 few 17 TRBJ2-6 TRBV28 TGTGCCAGCATTGGGGGACAGCCCCGCTCTGGGGCCAACGTCCTGACTTTC CASIGGQPRSGANVLTF
NA NA 16 TRBJ2-3 TRBV6-4 TGTGCCAGCAGTGATGGAGCGGGCTCGAGCACAGATACGCAGTATTTT CASSDGAGSSTDTQYF
NA once 14 TRBJ1-4 TRBV30 TGTGCCTGGAGTGCTGGCAGGGGTAGTGAAAAACTGTTTTTT CAWSAGRGSEKLFF
TRBD2 once 11 TRBJ2-7 TRBV29-1 TGCAGCGCCGGGGGGTCCTACGAGCAGTACTTC CSAGGSYEQYF
TRBD1 once 15 TRBJ2-6 TRBV27 TGTGCCAGCAGTCCTGGACAGGCTGGGGCCAACGTCCTGACTTTC CASSPGQAGANVLTF
TRBD1 NA 16 TRBJ1-1 TRBV18 TGTGCCAGCTCACCACTTAGGGACAGGGGGAACACTGAAGCTTTCTTT CASSPLRDRGNTEAFF
NA NA 15 TRBJ2-6 TRBV9 TGTGCCAGCAGCGTAGGGCCCACAGGGGCCAACGTCCTGACTTTC CASSVGPTGANVLTF
TRBD2 NA 16 TRBJ2-7 TRBV7-9 TGTGCCAGCAGCCCCCTCCTAGCGGGGGGTACCTACGAGCAGTACTTC CASSPLLAGGTYEQYF
NA NA 16 TRBJ2-7 TRBV6-2/TRBV6-3 TGTGCCAGCAGTTACCGTCCCCGGGACACACACTACGAGCAGTACTTC CASSYRPRDTHYEQYF
NA NA 15 TRBJ1-3 TRBV6-5 TGTGCCAGCAGACTAGACGGTAACTCTGGAAACACCATATATTTT CASRLDGNSGNTIYF
TRBD1 few 15 TRBJ2-5 TRBV19 TGTGCCAGTAGTATAGCGGGACAGCTCCAAGAGACCCAGTACTTC CASSIAGQLQETQYF
NA once 15 TRBJ2-1 TRBV9 TGTGCCAGCAGCGTAGGGGCAGGGTTTTACAATGAGCAGTTCTTC CASSVGAGFYNEQFF
TRBD1 NA 16 TRBJ1-5 TRBV6-2/TRBV6-3 TGTGCCAGCAGTTACTTAGACAGGGGGTTCCATCAGCCCCAGCATTTT CASSYLDRGFHQPQHF
NA NA 14 TRBJ2-7 TRBV29-1 TGCAGCGCCGAAATTGGGCAGGACTCCTACGAGCAGTACTTC CSAEIGQDSYEQYF
TRBD1 NA 14 TRBJ2-5 TRBV7-9 TGTGCCAGCAGCCAGACAGGGGTAAAAGAGACCCAGTACTTC CASSQTGVKETQYF
NA NA 16 TRBJ2-5 TRBV6-2/TRBV6-3 TGTGCCAGCAGTTACGAGAGAGGCAGGGCTATGGAGACCCAGTACTTC CASSYERGRAMETQYF
NA NA 13 TRBJ1-5 TRBV6-5 TGTGCCAGCAGTTACGTGCCGGGGCAGCCCCAGCATTTT CASSYVPGQPQHF
TRBD1 NA 13 TRBJ1-2 TRBV5-1 TGCGCCAGCGGATTACAGGGGAACTATGGCTACACCTTC CASGLQGNYGYTF
TRBD1 NA 13 TRBJ2-7 TRBV28 TGTGCCAGCAGCTCAACCGGGCCACAGGGGAGGTACTTC CASSSTGPQGRYF
TRBD2 NA 15 TRBJ2-3 TRBV5-4 TGTGCCAGCAGCTGGACTAGCGGAACCCCTGATACGCAGTATTTT CASSWTSGTPDTQYF
TRBD2 NA 16 TRBJ2-3 TRBV9 TGTGCCAGCAGCAGACGGACTAGCGGGTCCACAGATACGCAGTATTTT CASSRRTSGSTDTQYF
TRBD2 NA 16 TRBJ2-1 TRBV6-5 TGTGCCAGCAGTTACTCTGGGACTAGCGGGGGCAATGAGCAGTTCTTC CASSYSGTSGGNEQFF
NA NA 14 TRBJ1-5 TRBV2 TGTGCCAGCTCCGTAGCCAGGGTCAATCAGCCCCAGCATTTT CASSVARVNQPQHF
TRBD2 once 16 TRBJ2-7 TRBV7-2 TGTGCCAGCAGCTTAGATCGACTAGCGGGAGCGTACGAGCAGTACTTC CASSLDRLAGAYEQYF
NA NA 18 TRBJ2-3 TRBV5-1 TGCGCCAGCAGCTTGGAGACCAGGGGCGTACCTGGCACAGATACGCAGTATTTT CASSLETRGVPGTDTQYF